This T cell receptor (beta chain) was recovered during a study of persistence of HIV-infected CD4 T cells. An overlapping HIV-1 Gag peptide pool stimulated these cells at approximately 0.91 ug/peptide/mL. Sorting selected CD4+ T cells upregulating both CD40 ligand and CD69. Worth noting for this clone: Its matching antigen is unknown.

General study findings and limits: TCRbeta richness was lower in CMV- and Gag-responding cells than in anti-CD3/anti-CD28-responding cells.

Sequencing used immunoSEQ version 4 in survey mode. Data came from immunoSEQ multiplex PCR; TCRdb stores just in-frame clones and leaves some out. The data show about 25,000 clones, with over 65% seen just once and around 1.8% held by the top ten. The length of the CDR3 is 15 residues. CDR1 and CDR2 from the germline V gene are LNHNV and YYDKDF (reference sequence). V was pared by 0 bases and J by 4 bases, with 11 bases between. The sequence was obtained from an adult man with HIV who was CMV-seropositive. V usage is TRBV15 and J usage is TRBJ2-3; no firm D call. The sample consisted of CD4+ T cells sorted from PBMCs after approximately 19-hour stimulation, taken from a patient who received antiretroviral therapy. Here the CDR3 reads CATSRDSGVADTQYF. CDR3 DNA sequence: TGTGCCACCAGCAGAGATTCTGGGGTGGCAGATACGCAGTATTTT. The full variable domain, in which reference TRBV15 and TRBJ2-3 provide the parts outside the CDR3, is DAMVIQNPRYQVTQFGKPVTLSCSQTLNHNVMYWYQQKSSQAPKLLFHYYDKDFNNEADTPDNFQSRRPNTSFCFLDIRSPGLGDTAMYLCATSRDSGVADTQYFGPGTRLTVL.